These 18 T cell receptor beta chains originate from one sample sequenced in a study of CD8 T cells in ankylosing spondylitis. TCRdb reanalysed the 5' RACE reads using MiXCR and keeps one entry per CDR3 protein. Seen here are fewer than 200,000 distinct CDR3 sequences, approximately 18% observed once, and the top ten hold 4.3%. The sequencing sample was made of blood, either unsorted or a sorted T cell fraction (not recorded which). All receptors derive from a male donor between 5 and 29 years old with ankylosing spondylitis or in good health (not recorded which).

This clonotype was seen repeatedly, ten times or more. This chain joins TRBV28 and TRBJ2-5; D is uncertain. The CDR3 totals 11 residues. CDR1 and CDR2 (germline): MDHEN, SYDVKM. Between the trimmed V and J ends, which lost 8 bases and 2 bases, there was a span of 6 bases. In DNA form, the CDR3 reads TGTGCCAGCCAAGCGCAAGAGACCCAGTACTTC. Amino acids: CASQAQETQYF.

This clonotype was seen ten or more times. The J gene is TRBJ2-1, the V gene TRBV20-1; D is perhaps TRBD1 (5 bases). The CDR3 spans 14 residues. The germline V gene has CDR1 DFQATT and CDR2 SNEGSKA (reference sequence). V was shortened by 4 bases and J by 4 bases, with 14 bases between the two germline ends. The chain's CDR3 is CSATHRTFYNEQFF. CDR3 DNA sequence: TGCAGTGCTACCCACAGGACATTTTACAATGAGCAGTTCTTC.

The rearrangement uses TRBV11-2 and TRBJ1-1; D perhaps matches TRBD1 (5 bases). This CDR3 region has 14 residues. Germline V lookup: CDR1 SGHAT, CDR2 FQNNGV. The V end lost 4 bases, the J end lost 6 bases, and 15 bases lay between the germline ends. The CDR3 bases are TGTGCCAGCAGCTCCCCGGGACCGCAGTCTGAAGCTTTCTTT. Its translation is CASSSPGPQSEAFF.

This clonotype was recorded at least ten times. The J gene is TRBJ2-1, the V gene TRBV25-1, with D possibly matching TRBD1 (6 bases). Germline CDR1 reads MGHDK; CDR2 reads SYGVNS. Trimming removed 4 bases from V and 4 bases from J, with 17 bases in between. The CDR3 length is 16 residues. CDR3: CASSVLGQPSYNEQFF. As DNA, the CDR3 is TGTGCCAGCAGTGTATTAGGACAGCCTTCGTACAATGAGCAGTTCTTC.

The chain employs TRBV4-2 and TRBJ2-5; D may be TRBD2 (5 bases). Germline V gene data show CDR1 as LGHNA and CDR2 as YNFKEQ. This CDR3 has 14 amino acids. The germline V and J ends were trimmed by 1 base and 4 bases, with 10 bases remaining between them. CDR3 loop: CASSQVFGGETQYF. Written as DNA, the CDR3 is TGTGCCAGCAGCCAAGTGTTCGGAGGAGAGACCCAGTACTTC.

This clonotype has ten or more counts. The V and J genes are TRBV12-3 or TRBV12-4 and TRBJ2-1; weak D call: TRBD2 (6 bases). Trimming stripped 7 bases from V and 0 bases from J, with 16 bases between. The CDR3 consists of 16 residues. CDR3 bases: TGTGCCAGCACCATCGTAGCGGCGAGCTCCTACAATGAGCAGTTCTTC. Protein: CASTIVAASSYNEQFF.

Only one count was recorded for this clonotype. The V gene is TRBV29-1, the J gene TRBJ1-1; 7 positions agree with TRBD1. The CDR3 is 11 residues long. From germline, CDR1 is SQVTM and CDR2 ANQGSEA. Unmatched junction bases numbered 7, after V lost 7 bases and J lost 8 bases. CDR3 sequence: CSASGGTEAFF. CDR3 nucleotide sequence: TGCAGCGCCTCAGGGGGAACAGAAGCTTTCTTT.

This clonotype was found many times. J is TRBJ2-4 and V is TRBV4-3; D may be TRBD2 (6 bases). The CDR3 has 16 amino acids. Germline V CDR1 and CDR2: LGHNA, YSLEER. Trimming pared 0 bases from V and 5 bases from J, leaving 14 bases between. The DNA for the CDR3 is TGCGCCAGCAGCCAAGACGGCCCCGGGGGACAAAACATTCAGTACTTC. Its protein product is CASSQDGPGGQNIQYF.

This clonotype was observed many times. The V and J genes are TRBV7-2 and TRBJ2-6; D remains ambiguous. CDR3 size: 15 residues. Trimming pared 2 bases from V and 9 bases from J, leaving 14 bases between. Germline CDR1 SGHTA, CDR2 FQGNSA. The chain's CDR3 is CASSLKVGPFNVLTF. Here the CDR3 DNA reads TGTGCCAGCAGCTTAAAGGTCGGCCCCTTCAACGTCCTGACTTTC.

This clonotype was found many times. The junction shows a germline mismatch at one end, possibly a read error. V usage is TRBV20-1 and J usage is TRBJ2-3, with TRBD1 matching over 7 bases. The CDR3 contains 14 residues. CDR1 and CDR2 (germline): DFQATT, SNEGSKA (reference sequence). In DNA form, the CDR3 reads TGCAGTGCTAGAGATCCCCACGGGACAGTTACGCAGTATTTT. Translating gives CSARDPHGTVTQYF.

In this sample, this clonotype turned up many times. This chain uses TRBV27 with TRBJ1-5; no firm D call. This CDR3 has 13 residues. The V end lost 6 bases, the J end lost 7 bases, and 13 bases lay between the germline ends. Germline V gene sequence: CDR1 MNHEY, CDR2 SMNVEV (reference sequence). The chain's CDR3 is CASSPKPGQPQHF. The CDR3 region has the DNA TGTGCCAGCAGCCCAAAACCCGGCCAGCCCCAGCATTTT.

This clonotype appeared many times. This chain connects TRBV12-3 or TRBV12-4 to TRBJ2-3; TRBD2 aligns across 12 bases. The CDR3 runs to 15 residues. V was clipped by 6 bases and J by 5 bases; unmatched bases: 6. The CDR3 sequence: CASSSTSGSGDTQYF. In DNA, the CDR3 is TGTGCCAGCAGCTCGACTAGCGGGAGCGGAGATACGCAGTATTTT.

This clonotype was detected many times. The chain links TRBV18 to TRBJ1-5, with TRBD1 as a possible D gene (6 bases). The CDR3 contains 12 residues. Trimming left V 3 bases short and J 9 bases short, with 9 bases between. Germline assignment: CDR1 KGHSH and CDR2 LQKENI. CDR3: CASSPTGRPQHF. The CDR3 nucleotides read TGTGCCAGCTCACCTACAGGGCGGCCCCAGCATTTT.

The sample holds many counts of this clonotype. The chain employs TRBV6-2 or TRBV6-3 and TRBJ2-1; 12 bases line up with TRBD2. This CDR3 region has 20 residues. V was clipped by 0 bases and J by 4 bases; unmatched bases: 13. Germline V gene data show CDR1 as MNHEY and CDR2 as SVGEGT. For the CDR3, the DNA is TGTGCCAGCAGTTACTCGATCTCCCCCCTGACTAGCGGGGGATACAATGAGCAGTTCTTC. Translated, it gives CASSYSISPLTSGGYNEQFF.

This clonotype was seen at least ten times. This chain connects TRBV6-1 to TRBJ2-1; D is possibly TRBD1 or TRBD2 (5 bases each). CDR3 size: 17 residues. Germline assignment: CDR1 MNHNS and CDR2 SASEGT. V shed 6 bases and J shed 9 bases, with 27 bases lying between them. CDR3: CASSKPLGAEHDGEQFF. For the CDR3, the DNA is TGTGCCAGCAGCAAACCCCTCGGGGCAGAACATGACGGTGAGCAGTTCTTC.

This clonotype came up many times. The V gene is TRBV7-7, the J gene TRBJ2-2, with a weak D call TRBD2 (7 bases). V lost 2 bases and J lost 0, with 16 bases in between. Germline CDR1 SSHAT, CDR2 FNYEAQ (reference sequence). There are 18 residues in the CDR3. The CDR3 nucleotides read TGTGCCAGCAGCTTATTTCGGGGGGCCCTCCCGAACACCGGGGAGCTGTTTTTT. It specifies CASSLFRGALPNTGELFF.

This clonotype was counted ten times or more. This chain joins TRBV15 and TRBJ2-6, with a possible D match to TRBD1 (6 bases). The V and J ends lost 3 bases and 1 base respectively, with 7 bases between them. The CDR3 extends over 15 amino acids. The germline V gene encodes CDR1 LNHNV and CDR2 YYDKDF (reference sequence). CDR3 nucleotides: TGTGCCACCAGCAGTAGGGGGTCTGGGGCCAACGTCCTGACTTTC. This codes for CATSSRGSGANVLTF. Together with reference TRBV15 and TRBJ2-6, the CDR3 gives the full variable domain: DAMVIQNPRYQVTQFGKPVTLSCSQTLNHNVMYWYQQKSSQAPKLLFHYYDKDFNNEADTPDNFQSRRPNTSFCFLDIRSPGLGDTAMYLCATSSRGSGANVLTFGAGSRLTVL.

The V and J genes are TRBV6-4 and TRBJ1-1; perhaps TRBD1 as D (6 bases). The CDR3 length is 14 residues. Trimming took 6 bases from V and 5 from J, leaving 16 bases between them. The germline V gene encodes CDR1 MRHNA and CDR2 SNTAGT. CDR3 nucleotide sequence: TGTGCCAGCAGCAAAAAGGGGGAACGGACTGAAGCTTTCTTT. It codes for CASSKKGERTEAFF.